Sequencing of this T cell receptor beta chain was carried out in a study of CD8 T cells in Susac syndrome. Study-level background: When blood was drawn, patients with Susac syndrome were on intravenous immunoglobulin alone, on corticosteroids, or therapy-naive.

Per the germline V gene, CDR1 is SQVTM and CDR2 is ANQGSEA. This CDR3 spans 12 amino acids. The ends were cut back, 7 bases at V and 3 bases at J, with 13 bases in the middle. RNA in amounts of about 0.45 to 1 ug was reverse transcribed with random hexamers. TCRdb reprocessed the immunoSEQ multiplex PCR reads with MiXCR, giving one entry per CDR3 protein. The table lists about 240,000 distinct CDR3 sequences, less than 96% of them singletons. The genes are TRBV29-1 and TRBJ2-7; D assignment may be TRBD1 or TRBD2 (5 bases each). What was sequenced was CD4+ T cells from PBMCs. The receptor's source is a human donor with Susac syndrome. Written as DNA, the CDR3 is TGCAGCGCACGGGACGACAACTACGAGCAGTACTTC. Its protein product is CSARDDNYEQYF.